This T cell receptor beta chain was retrieved from a study of blood T cell repertoires in COVID-19. At the level of the study: Acute and convalescent COVID-19 specimens originated in the United States, Italy and Spain. From T cells, B-cell-depleted T cells, or PBMCs came the material, which was cDNA or gDNA.

Original methodology: By means of reference gene primer amplification, nucleated cell counts were estimated. TCRdb's table, derived via immunoSEQ multiplex PCR, lists solely in-frame clones and lacks some. V, J and clone size are those of that table, while D and trimming were read from the DNA. Seen here are around 180,000 clones, 65% to 85% observed once, and the top ten hold 17%. J was trimmed by 4 bases and V by 2 bases; bases with no gene match: 20. Germline assignment: CDR1 SGDLS and CDR2 YYNGEE. The CDR3 consists of 21 residues. The sequenced sample was peripheral blood. The receptor was derived from a man aged 55 to 69 with active or convalescent COVID-19. The chain joins TRBV9 to TRBJ2-7; TRBD2 agrees at 14 bases. CDR3 sequence (DNA): TGTGCCAGCAGCGTGGGTGGATCCCTGGGACTAGCGGGAGATTCGGATTACGAGCAGTACTTC. It is translated as CASSVGGSLGLAGDSDYEQYF.